This TCR beta chain is drawn from a study of blood T cell repertoires in COVID-19. At the level of the study: The United States, Italy and Spain provided the acute and convalescent COVID-19 samples.

This table comes from immunoSEQ multiplex PCR, and its TCRdb copy is limited to in-frame clones, with some not included. The table includes around 250,000 clones, 80% to 90% detected once. Trimming took off 0 bases at V and 3 bases at J, with 11 bases between the two ends. The CDR3 runs to 15 residues. Germline V gene sequence: CDR1 MNHEY, CDR2 SVGAGI. Participants were aged roughly 18 to 100 years from around 26 US areas. The study assigned cohorts using participant-reported clinical history. Participants in the exposed group had met a COVID-19 case in the 2 weeks before joining the study. This receptor was identified in a woman between 40 and 50 years old who had been exposed to COVID-19. The genes are TRBV6-5 and TRBJ1-2; tentatively, D is TRBD1 (5 bases). The specimen was PBMCs or T cells enriched from blood (not recorded which). This chain's CDR3 is CASSYSRGTHYGYTF. CDR3 in DNA: TGTGCCAGCAGTTACTCTCGGGGGACCCACTATGGCTACACCTTC.